This T cell receptor (beta chain) was sequenced for a study of OX40 agonist ivuxolimab in advanced cancers. Only in-frame clones appear in the TCRdb table, and some are missing; sequencing was by immunoSEQ multiplex PCR. The sample shows fewer than 85,000 clones, around 90% of them seen only once. Concerning this clone: Its antigen is unknown.

General study findings and limits: In the expanded peripheral T cells, antigen specificity was never determined. Within 6 weeks, CD4+ and CD8+ blood T cells expanded clonally at 0.1 to 3.0 mg/kg.

Trimming shortened V by 3 bases and J by 3 bases, and 17 bases separated the two germline ends. CDR3 length equals 17 residues. Germline V gene sequence: CDR1 KGHSH, CDR2 LQKENI. The sequencing here drew on CD4+ or CD8+ T cells sorted from blood, taken in a trial of the OX40 agonist ivuxolimab. The receptor was isolated from an adult with an advanced solid tumor such as melanoma, head and neck, liver or kidney cancer. This rearrangement joins TRBV18 to TRBJ1-4, with D unclear. CDR3 in amino acids: CASSPGTPSGSNEKLFF. DNA for the CDR3: TGTGCCAGCTCACCGGGTACACCGTCGGGGTCTAATGAAAAACTGTTTTTT.